Listed here is a single TCR beta chain. This specimen comes from a study of blood T cell repertoires in COVID-19. Trimming took off 10 bases at V and 5 bases at J, with 6 bases between the two ends. There are 10 residues in the CDR3. CDR1 and CDR2 (germline): ENHRY, SYGVKD. Across 20 to 25 US areas, participants ranged in age from 18 to 89 years. Clinical history as reported by participants underpinned cohort assignment. TCRdb's table, derived via immunoSEQ multiplex PCR, lists solely in-frame clones and lacks some. The table records roughly 350,000 clones, approximately 92% of them present only once. The sequencing sample was made of PBMCs or T cells enriched from blood (not recorded which). V and J are TRBV10-3 and TRBJ2-1; D is undetermined. The sequence derives from a woman younger than 45 who had recovered from COVID-19. The CDR3 loop is CATKNNEQFF. CDR3 coding DNA: TGTGCCACAAAAAACAATGAGCAGTTCTTC.